This TCR beta chain was sequenced in a study of identical twins. Per germline, CDR1 MNHNS and CDR2 SASEGT. CDR3 length: 14 residues. V dropped 8 bases and J dropped 5; count of bases not matched to a gene: 11. From the 5' RACE reads, TCRdb called clonotypes with MiXCR, one entry per CDR3 protein. The profile shows roughly 720,000 distinct CDR3 sequences, over 15% of them singletons. This clonotype came up a few times. The same data also went into a second study, on T cells expressing NK-cell markers. That report notes: Source material for TCR beta repertoires consisted of sorted CD3+CD56+NKG2C+, CD3+CD56+NKG2C- and CD3+CD56-NKG2C+ T cells.

The sequence was obtained from a woman aged 18-29 years in good health. The V gene is TRBV6-1, the J gene TRBJ2-7; 8 positions agree with TRBD1. Sequencing was done on a sample of PBMCs. DNA for the CDR3: TGTGCCAGCGGTAGACAGGGGAGTCACGACGAGCAGTACTTC. It codes for CASGRQGSHDEQYF.